What follows is one T cell receptor beta chain and its context. Per sample, no less than 5.5 micrograms of total RNA were extracted. V lost 0 bases to trimming and J lost 6 bases, with 17 bases between them. The CDR3 runs to 15 residues. Germline CDR1 DFQATT, CDR2 SNEGSKA (reference sequence). The entry originates in a study of blood T cells in healthy people across ages. With a J-beta primer mix and a sample-barcoded 5' primer, a second PCR ran 7 to 11 cycles. CDR3-containing paired-end reads numbered at least 2.5 million in each sample. A single record per CDR3 protein comes from TCRdb applying MiXCR to the 5' RACE reads. The table shows hundreds of thousands of distinct CDR3 sequences, with 32% occurring only once.

This receptor was taken from a woman older than 75 in good health. The chain couples TRBV20-1 to TRBJ1-1; TRBD1 might be the D (5 bases). The material sequenced was blood. The CDR3 loop is CSARDLPWDRAEAFF. In DNA, the CDR3 is TGCAGTGCTAGAGATCTGCCGTGGGACCGGGCTGAAGCTTTCTTT.